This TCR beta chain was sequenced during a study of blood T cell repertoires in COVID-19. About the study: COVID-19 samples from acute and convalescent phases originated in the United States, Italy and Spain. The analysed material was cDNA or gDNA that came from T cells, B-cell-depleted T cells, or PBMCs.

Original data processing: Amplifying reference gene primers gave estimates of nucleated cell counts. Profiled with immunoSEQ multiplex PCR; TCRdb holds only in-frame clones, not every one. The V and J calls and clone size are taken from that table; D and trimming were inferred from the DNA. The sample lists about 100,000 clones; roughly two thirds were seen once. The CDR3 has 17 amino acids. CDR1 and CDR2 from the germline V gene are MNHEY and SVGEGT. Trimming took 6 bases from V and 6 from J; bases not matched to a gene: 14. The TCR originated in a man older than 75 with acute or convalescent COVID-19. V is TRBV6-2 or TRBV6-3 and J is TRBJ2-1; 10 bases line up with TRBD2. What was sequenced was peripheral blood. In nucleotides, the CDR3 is TGTGCCAGCAGCTCTAACCTCCTAGCGGGAGCTTTCAATGAGCAGTTCTTC. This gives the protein CASSSNLLAGAFNEQFF.